The 20 T cell receptor beta chains listed next were all sequenced from one sample in a study of shared clonotypes between healthy human individuals (dated by TCRdb to the early 2020s). The receptor library was made with the immunoSEQ multiplex PCR assay. TCRdb took over this immuneACCESS table, retaining in-frame rearrangements with V and J assigned. Such tables are incomplete; in checked studies, under half of the missing clones stem from an unresolved V gene, and the remainder is unexplained. This sample gives over 1.4 million clones in total; around 95% of them show up just once. In total, the top ten clones hold roughly 1.2% of the sample. Sequencing was performed on naive CD4+ T cells sorted from blood. The cell subset or site tag for this specimen amounts to: CD45RA+ positively selected. Receptors were obtained from a man aged 30 to 45 in good health.

This clone occurred once. An end of the junction differs from the germline gene, which may be a read error. V and J are TRBV5-1 and TRBJ2-7; D is possibly TRBD1 (6 bases). Germline V lookup: CDR1 SGHRS, CDR2 YFSETQ. The CDR3 sequence is 12 residues long. The CDR3 loop is CASRLDSAEQYF. CDR3 sequence (DNA): TGCGCCAGCAGGTTGGACAGCGCCGAGCAGTACTTC. Based on the CDR3 plus reference TRBV5-1 and TRBJ2-7, the full variable domain is KAGVTQTPRYLIKTRGQQVTLSCSPISGHRSVSWYQQTPGQGLQFLFEYFSETQRNKGNFPGRFSGRQFSNSRSEMNVSTLELGDSALYLCASRLDSAEQYFGPGTRLTVT.

This clone was seen a single time. As DNA, the CDR3 is TGTGCCAGCAACCGTCGTAGCGGGATCGGGACAGATACGCAGTATTTT. Its translation: CASNRRSGIGTDTQYF. The chain is built from TRBV2 and TRBJ2-3; 8 nucleotides align to TRBD2. Trimming at V came to 7 bases and at J to 3 bases, leaving 12 bases not matched to a gene. The CDR3 spans 16 residues. In germline, CDR1 is SNHLY, CDR2 FYNNEI. Using reference TRBV2 and TRBJ2-3 for the parts outside the CDR3, the full variable domain is EPEVTQTPSHQVTQMGQEVILRCVPISNHLYFYWYRQILGQKVEFLVSFYNNEISEKSEIFDDQFSVERPDGSNFTLKIRSTKLEDSAMYFCASNRRSGIGTDTQYFGPGTRLTVL.

This clone appeared a single time. CDR3 nucleotide sequence: TGTGCCAGCAGTTGGGGACGAACTAACTATGGCTACACCTTC. Its protein product is CASSWGRTNYGYTF. V usage is TRBV6-5 and J usage is TRBJ1-2, with D possibly matching TRBD1 (5 bases). The V end was cut by 4 bases, the J end by 0 bases, with 9 bases between. The V gene's germline CDR1 is MNHEY and CDR2 SVGAGI. This CDR3 region has 14 residues.

This clone was counted a single time. The chain is built from TRBV7-2 and TRBJ2-2; possibly TRBD1 or TRBD2 for D (5 bases each). Germline V gives CDR1 SGHTA, CDR2 FQGNSA. The CDR3 contains 15 residues. Trimming pared 5 bases from V and 3 bases from J, leaving 13 bases between. The CDR3 loop reads CASSRDRVYTGELFF. CDR3 DNA sequence: TGTGCCAGCAGCCGGGACCGGGTCTACACCGGGGAGCTGTTTTTT.

The rearrangement joins TRBV20-1 to TRBJ2-1, with D unclear. The germline V gene has CDR1 DFQATT and CDR2 SNEGSKA (reference sequence). The CDR3 totals 10 residues. Trimming took off 4 bases at V and 9 bases at J, with 7 bases between the two ends. CDR3 sequence (DNA): TGCAGTGCTATTTGGGCTGAGCAGTTCTTC. Its translation: CSAIWAEQFF.

Worth noting for this clone: The same CDR3 arises from other DNA sequences in this sample as well. This sequence joins TRBV28 and TRBJ2-7; no clear D gene. Germline CDR1 and CDR2: MDHEN and SYDVKM. Trimming left V 5 bases short and J 0 bases short, with 11 bases between. The CDR3 runs to 14 residues. DNA of the CDR3: TGTGCCAGCAGTCGGACGGGTAGCTCCTACGAGCAGTACTTC. It is translated as CASSRTGSSYEQYF.

The chain is built from TRBV7-9 and TRBJ2-2; 7 positions agree with TRBD1. With V trimmed by 2 bases and J by 0 bases, 6 bases remained unmatched. CDR1 is SEHNR, CDR2 FQNEAQ, per germline (reference sequence). This CDR3 is 17 amino acids long. CDR3 sequence reads: CASSLREGTANTGELFF. The CDR3 region has the DNA TGTGCCAGCAGCTTAAGAGAAGGGACAGCGAACACCGGGGAGCTGTTTTTT.

The V call is TRBV9, the J call TRBJ2-3; TRBD2 aligns across 10 bases. This CDR3 region has 18 residues. Losses at the gene ends were 4 bases for V and 0 bases for J; bases not matched to a gene: 11. Germline V CDR1 and CDR2: SGDLS, YYNGEE. The CDR3 is CASSPPLAGSPSTDTQYF. The CDR3 DNA sequence: TGTGCCAGCAGCCCCCCACTAGCGGGGTCTCCTAGCACAGATACGCAGTATTTT. The variable domain in full, with the rest retrieved from reference TRBV9 and TRBJ2-3, is DSGVTQTPKHLITATGQRVTLRCSPRSGDLSVYWYQQSLDQGLQFLIQYYNGEERAKGNILERFSAQQFPDLHSELNLSSLELGDSALYFCASSPPLAGSPSTDTQYFGPGTRLTVL.

The J gene is TRBJ2-1, the V gene TRBV28; the D gene is possibly TRBD2 (6 bases). The CDR3 extends over 15 amino acids. Trimming stripped 5 bases from V and 2 bases from J, with 13 bases between. Per the germline V gene, CDR1 is MDHEN and CDR2 is SYDVKM. Here the CDR3 DNA reads TGTGCCAGCAGTGTTGCGGGATGGACCTACAATGAGCAGTTCTTC. Amino acid sequence: CASSVAGWTYNEQFF.

This clone is a singleton in its sample. The genes are TRBV15 and TRBJ1-5; no clear D. V lost 3 bases, J lost 3 bases, and 18 bases lay in between. There are 17 residues in the CDR3. Germline V gene data show CDR1 as LNHNV and CDR2 as YYDKDF (reference sequence). CDR3 region: CATSSGFSQGFNQPQHF. CDR3 DNA sequence: TGTGCCACCAGCAGCGGGTTCTCCCAAGGGTTCAATCAGCCCCAGCATTTT.

J is TRBJ2-3 and V is TRBV10-3; TRBD1 matches 9 bases. The CDR3 loop spans 15 amino acids. Germline V gives CDR1 ENHRY, CDR2 SYGVKD. V shed 6 bases and J 4 bases; nucleotides not matched to a gene: 8. The CDR3 is CAIRGDRENADTQYF. The DNA of the CDR3 is TGTGCCATCAGGGGGGACAGGGAAAACGCAGATACGCAGTATTTT.

The gene calls are TRBV15 and TRBJ2-7; TRBD2 matches 13 bases. V gave up 2 bases and J gave up 4 bases; unmatched junction bases: 14. This CDR3 region has 19 residues. From germline, CDR1 is LNHNV and CDR2 YYDKDF (reference sequence). DNA of the CDR3: TGTGCCACCAGCAGACCCGGACTAGCGGGAGAGGAGAGGGGGTACGAGCAGTACTTC. Encoded protein: CATSRPGLAGEERGYEQYF.

The J gene is TRBJ2-5, the V gene TRBV2; D gene uncertain. V lost 7 bases and J 4 bases, leaving 10 bases between the germline ends. This CDR3 is built from 12 residues. Germline values: CDR1 SNHLY, CDR2 FYNNEI. Written as DNA, the CDR3 is TGTGCCAGCATGGGTTTGGGAGAGACCCAGTACTTC. Translation gives CASMGLGETQYF.

The rearrangement links TRBV2 to TRBJ1-5, with D perhaps TRBD1 (5 bases). Germline loops: CDR1 SNHLY, CDR2 FYNNEI. The V gene lost 5 bases and the J gene lost 9 bases, with 14 bases spanning the gap. The CDR3 length is 13 residues. Written as DNA, the CDR3 is TGTGCCAGCAGTCAGGGAATTGCCCGGCCCCAGCATTTT. Its translation is CASSQGIARPQHF.

The genes are TRBV7-9 and TRBJ2-7; weak D call: TRBD1 (6 bases). The CDR3 sequence is 16 residues long. Trimming stripped 2 bases from V and 3 bases from J, with 17 bases between. CDR1 and CDR2 (germline): SEHNR, FQNEAQ (reference sequence). In nucleotides, the CDR3 is TGTGCCAGCAGCTTAAGCCTTCAGGACAGACACTACGAGCAGTACTTC. It specifies CASSLSLQDRHYEQYF. Supplemented by reference TRBV7-9 and TRBJ2-7, the full variable domain reads DTGVSQNPRHKITKRGQNVTFRCDPISEHNRLYWYRQTLGQGPEFLTYFQNEAQLEKSRLLSDRFSAERPKGSFSTLEIQRTEQGDSAMYLCASSLSLQDRHYEQYFGPGTRLTVT.

V gene TRBV9 combines with J gene TRBJ2-1, with 9 bases lining up with TRBD2. Germline-derived CDR1 and CDR2 are SGDLS and YYNGEE. V dropped 4 bases and J dropped 4; count of bases not matched to a gene: 12. The CDR3 is 17 residues long. DNA for the CDR3: TGTGCCAGCAGCTCCCGATTGGGTAGCGGGAGTTACAATGAGCAGTTCTTC. The encoded protein is CASSSRLGSGSYNEQFF.

The chain couples TRBV7-9 to TRBJ1-2, with 7 bases fitting TRBD1. The CDR3 extends over 15 amino acids. With 3 bases clipped from V and 6 bases from J, the junction kept 10 bases outside the gene matches. Germline V CDR1 and CDR2: SEHNR, FQNEAQ (reference sequence). The CDR3 nucleotides read TGTGCCAGCAGCTTCGCAGGGGGGAGGTCTAATGGCTACACCTTC. Residues: CASSFAGGRSNGYTF.

This clone has only one observation. This chain links TRBV7-9 with TRBJ2-7, with TRBD1 matching over 10 bases. Germline V CDR1 and CDR2: SEHNR, FQNEAQ (reference sequence). The trim removed 4 bases at V and 5 bases at J, leaving 14 bases unmatched. CDR3 length: 17 residues. The CDR3 DNA is TGTGCCAGCAGCTCGTCCCGAGGAGACAGGGGGCACCACGAGCAGTACTTC. This codes for CASSSSRGDRGHHEQYF.

This clone was recorded once. Other DNA sequences of this sample code for an identical CDR3. This chain joins TRBV5-1 and TRBJ2-6, with D possibly being TRBD2 (5 bases). The CDR3 is 16 amino acids. V was clipped by 0 bases and J by 0 bases, with 7 bases between them. Germline CDR1 and CDR2: SGHRS and YFSETQ. The CDR3 protein is CASSLVRGSGANVLTF. In DNA, the CDR3 is TGCGCCAGCAGCTTGGTCCGGGGCTCTGGGGCCAACGTCCTGACTTTC.

This chain links TRBV2 with TRBJ1-4, with 7 bases lining up with TRBD1. Per the germline V gene, CDR1 is SNHLY and CDR2 is FYNNEI. The trim removed 4 bases at V and 10 bases at J, leaving 12 bases unmatched. This CDR3 comprises 15 residues. Here the CDR3 reads CASSVFGRGDGKLFF. CDR3 nucleotide sequence: TGTGCCAGCAGTGTGTTTGGCAGGGGGGACGGAAAACTGTTTTTT.